This passage covers 22 T cell receptor beta chains from one sample sequenced in a study of shared clonotypes between healthy human individuals. Terminally differentiated effector memory CD45RA+ cells were left out of the naive CD8 fraction, which was CD45RO-negative and positively selected for CCR7. Repertoires were generated with immunoSEQ multiplex PCR, while TCRdb's copy carries only in-frame clones and drops some. The table records almost 700,000 clones, around 90% of them present only once. The specimen sequenced was naive CD8+ T cells sorted from blood. The source of these receptors is a man between 25 and 39 years old in good health.

V is TRBV2 and J is TRBJ1-1, with D possibly matching TRBD1 (5 bases). The germline gives CDR1 SNHLY, CDR2 FYNNEI. The CDR3 length is 15 residues. V was trimmed by 7 bases and J by 0 bases, leaving 15 bases between them. The CDR3 DNA is TGTGCCAGCAACCTAGCACAGGAGATGAACACTGAAGCTTTCTTT. Its translation is CASNLAQEMNTEAFF.

In this sample, this clone turned up once. The chain recombines TRBV10-3 with TRBJ2-7; 14 bases align to TRBD2. The V and J ends lost 8 bases and 5 bases, in that order; junction bases with no gene match: 11. CDR1 ENHRY and CDR2 SYGVKD come from the germline V gene. CDR3 size: 16 residues. This CDR3 is CAIHIGTSGRSHEQYF. The CDR3 bases are TGTGCCATCCACATCGGGACTAGCGGGAGAAGCCACGAGCAGTACTTC.

The gene calls are TRBV14 and TRBJ2-1; TRBD1 matches at 10 bases. The CDR3 extends over 17 amino acids. Germline assignment: CDR1 SGHDN and CDR2 FVKESK. Germline trimming cut 6 bases from V and 12 bases from J; bases unmatched to any gene: 20. In DNA, the CDR3 is TGTGCCAGCAGTCCCGGGACAGGGGCCTTATTCGGTCAGAGGCAGTTCTTC. Encoded protein: CASSPGTGALFGQRQFF.

This clone appeared a single time. Within the sample, other DNA sequences also encode this same CDR3. This sequence joins TRBV7-2 and TRBJ2-1; 14 bases match TRBD2. Germline CDR1 and CDR2: SGHTA and FQGNSA. This CDR3 contains 14 residues. With V trimmed by 4 bases and J by 9 bases, 2 bases remained unmatched. The CDR3 DNA is TGTGCCAGCAGCTCGGGACTAGCGGGAGTTGAGCAGTTCTTC. As protein: CASSSGLAGVEQFF.

The chain employs TRBV13 and TRBJ1-4; D gene uncertain. V shed 6 bases and J shed 8 bases, with 13 bases lying between them. This CDR3 is 13 amino acids long. CDR1 and CDR2 from the germline V gene are PRHDT and FYEKMQ (reference sequence). The CDR3 region has the DNA TGTGCCAGCAGGAAGGGAGTGCGGGAAAAACTGTTTTTT. Amino acids: CASRKGVREKLFF.

The rearrangement uses TRBV6-6 and TRBJ2-3, with 7 bases identical to TRBD2. V lost 2 bases and J lost 1; bases outside the gene matches: 3. Germline V gene data show CDR1 as MNHNY and CDR2 as SVGAGI (reference sequence). This CDR3 is built from 15 residues. CDR3 coding DNA: TGTGCCAGCAGTTACCAGGGAGGGGGCACAGATACGCAGTATTTT. Protein product: CASSYQGGGTDTQYF.

This sequence joins TRBV7-6 and TRBJ2-7; 10 nucleotides match TRBD2. This CDR3 is 17 amino acids long. Germline values: CDR1 SGHVS, CDR2 FNYEAQ. V gave up 7 bases and J gave up 2 bases; unmatched junction bases: 14. CDR3 region: CASTPFRAGGQPYEQYF. The CDR3 bases are TGTGCCAGCACCCCTTTTAGAGCGGGAGGGCAACCCTACGAGCAGTACTTC.

J is TRBJ2-5 and V is TRBV7-2; D could derive from TRBD1 or TRBD2 (5 bases each). The V end lost 4 bases, the J end lost 5 bases, and 11 bases lay between the germline ends. Germline V gene sequence: CDR1 SGHTA, CDR2 FQGNSA. The CDR3 contains 13 residues. The chain's CDR3 is CASSSRGGETQYF. For the CDR3, the DNA is TGTGCCAGCAGCTCACGGGGCGGGGAGACCCAGTACTTC.

V usage is TRBV9 and J usage is TRBJ2-7; D is undetermined. CDR3 length: 13 amino acids. Deletions cut 4 bases from V and 1 base from J, with 9 bases between. Germline lookup yields CDR1 SGDLS and CDR2 YYNGEE. Here the CDR3 DNA reads TGTGCCAGCAGCCCTGACGGATCCTACGAGCAGTACTTC. Translation gives CASSPDGSYEQYF.

The chain has TRBV5-1 and TRBJ2-1, with 10 bases that match TRBD1. Trimming at V came to 4 bases and at J to 7 bases, leaving 11 bases not matched to a gene. CDR3 length equals 16 residues. The germline CDR1 and CDR2 sequences are SGHRS and YFSETQ. The CDR3 loop is CASSLPRQGAGNEQFF. For the CDR3, the DNA is TGCGCCAGCAGCCTTCCTAGACAGGGGGCGGGAAATGAGCAGTTCTTC.

The chain couples TRBV7-2 to TRBJ2-1; 8 nucleotides agree with TRBD2. Germline values: CDR1 SGHTA, CDR2 FQGNSA. The CDR3 has 15 amino acids. Trimming took 4 bases from V and 5 from J; bases not matched to a gene: 7. The CDR3 nucleotides are TGTGCCAGCAGCTACGGTAGCGGGAAGAACAATGAGCAGTTCTTC. Translating gives CASSYGSGKNNEQFF.

The chain uses TRBV18 and TRBJ2-7; D not certain. The germline V gene encodes CDR1 KGHSH and CDR2 LQKENI. The V gene lost 4 bases and the J gene lost 2 bases, with 12 bases spanning the gap. The CDR3 is made up of 14 amino acids. The CDR3 sequence: CASSLAGETYEQYF. CDR3 bases: TGTGCCAGCTCACTGGCAGGTGAGACCTACGAGCAGTACTTC.

The chain uses TRBV19 and TRBJ1-2; 8 bases are a match to TRBD1. The CDR3 sequence is 15 residues long. Per the germline V gene, CDR1 is LNHDA and CDR2 is SQIVND (reference sequence). Trimming cost V 0 bases and J 8 bases; bases outside gene matches: 8. CDR3 amino acids: CASSIEPSGQGGYTF. CDR3 DNA: TGTGCCAGTAGTATAGAACCCTCCGGACAGGGCGGCTACACCTTC.

The chain is built from TRBV13 and TRBJ2-7, with D possibly TRBD2 on 6 matching bases. V was pared by 5 bases and J by 2 bases, with 13 bases between. Per germline, CDR1 PRHDT and CDR2 FYEKMQ (reference sequence). CDR3 size: 14 residues. This CDR3 is CASSPGVAAYEQYF. The CDR3 region has the DNA TGTGCCAGCAGCCCCGGGGTAGCGGCCTACGAGCAGTACTTC.

The rearrangement joins TRBV9 to TRBJ1-2; TRBD1 might be the D (6 bases). The CDR3 has 15 amino acids. The V gene lost 3 bases and the J gene lost 0 bases, with 12 bases spanning the gap. CDR1 SGDLS and CDR2 YYNGEE come from the germline V gene. The CDR3 protein is CASSGATGTNYGYTF. CDR3 DNA: TGTGCCAGCAGCGGTGCGACAGGAACTAACTATGGCTACACCTTC.

This chain links TRBV18 with TRBJ2-7, with 9 bases identical to TRBD1. CDR3 length: 16 amino acids. With 4 bases clipped from V and 3 bases from J, the junction kept 10 bases outside the gene matches. Germline loops: CDR1 KGHSH, CDR2 LQKENI. The DNA of the CDR3 is TGTGCCAGCTCACAACCGGGACAGGGTCCAAGCTACGAGCAGTACTTC. Encoded protein: CASSQPGQGPSYEQYF.

The chain has TRBV15 and TRBJ1-2; 7 bases map to TRBD1. The J segment lost 2 bases and the V segment lost 0 bases, leaving 9 bases of the junction unmatched. The CDR3 totals 17 residues. CDR1 is LNHNV and CDR2 is YYDKDF in the germline V gene (reference sequence). Written as DNA, the CDR3 is TGTGCCACCAGCAGAGATCGGGAGACAGGGTTAAACTATGGCTACACCTTC. Protein product: CATSRDRETGLNYGYTF. The full variable domain, in which reference TRBV15 and TRBJ1-2 provide the parts outside the CDR3, is DAMVIQNPRYQVTQFGKPVTLSCSQTLNHNVMYWYQQKSSQAPKLLFHYYDKDFNNEADTPDNFQSRRPNTSFCFLDIRSPGLGDTAMYLCATSRDRETGLNYGYTFGSGTRLTVV.

DNA of the CDR3: TGTGCCAGCAGCCCCCTCGCGGGACTAAACGATGAGCAGTTCTTC. It yields the protein CASSPLAGLNDEQFF. The chain uses TRBV27 and TRBJ2-1, with 7 bases fitting TRBD2. J lost 8 bases, V lost 6 bases, and 13 bases had no gene match. Germline CDR1 MNHEY, CDR2 SMNVEV (reference sequence). The CDR3 runs 15 residues.

The count of this clone is one. The chain combines TRBV10-2 with TRBJ2-2, with 7 bases that match TRBD1. CDR1 and CDR2 from the germline V gene are WSHSY and SAAADI. The CDR3 loop spans 15 amino acids. V was clipped by 8 bases and J by 1 base; unmatched bases: 7. In nucleotides, the CDR3 is TGCGCCAGCCTTACAGACAGGGTGAACACCGGGGAGCTGTTTTTT. Its protein is CASLTDRVNTGELFF.

The chain is built from TRBV27 and TRBJ1-2, with 9 bases lining up with TRBD1. V was pared by 8 bases and J by 4 bases, with 8 bases of the junction left unmatched. The CDR3 contains 14 residues. Germline loops: CDR1 MNHEY, CDR2 SMNVEV (reference sequence). The CDR3 here is CASGGQGSSYGYTF. As DNA, the CDR3 is TGTGCCAGCGGTGGACAGGGGAGCAGCTATGGCTACACCTTC.

A word on this clone: Other DNA sequences in this sample translate to the same CDR3. The chain employs TRBV2 and TRBJ2-7; the D is unclear. The V and J ends lost 5 bases and 1 base respectively, with 3 bases between them. CDR1 and CDR2 from the germline V gene are SNHLY and FYNNEI. CDR3 length: 11 residues. The CDR3 sequence is CASSNSYEQYF. CDR3 in DNA: TGTGCCAGCAGTAATTCCTACGAGCAGTACTTC.

The chain couples TRBV4-3 to TRBJ1-2; the D gene is possibly TRBD1 (6 bases). The CDR3 has 16 residues. Between the trimmed V and J ends, which lost 1 base and 2 bases, there was a span of 14 bases. CDR1 is LGHNA and CDR2 is YSLEER in the germline V gene. The CDR3 here is CASSQAADRRNYGYTF. CDR3 bases: TGCGCCAGCAGCCAAGCAGCCGACAGGAGAAACTATGGCTACACCTTC.